This T cell receptor (beta chain) was sequenced during a study of blood T cell repertoires in COVID-19 (dated by TCRdb to the early 2020s). Concerning the study at large: The collaborator samples originated in the United States, Italy and Spain and spanned the acute and convalescent phases of COVID-19. The material from the prospective study consisted of cDNA or gDNA derived from T cells, B-cell-depleted T cells, or PBMCs. Deeply sampled blood TCRbeta repertoires from subjects exposed to, actively infected with, or recovered from COVID-19 were included in the dataset. The repertoires were released in a freely available public database intended as a resource for research on the immune response to SARS-CoV-2. Samples were obtained from the ongoing ImmuneRACE study (first 160 participants) and from 1,200 or so subjects provided by 6 global collaborators. Sample metadata almost always included a de-identified subject ID, COVID-19 status, age in years and sex. Where available, HLA class I and class II types were obtained from metadata supplied by the sample provider rather than from assay-based typing.

In the case of this clone: Its cognate antigen has yet to be identified. Nothing much larger sits one base from this clone, and base qualities are not available.

Collaborating institutions collected whole blood in K2EDTA tubes following their own protocols. For TCRbeta analysis, collaborator samples were shipped as frozen whole blood, as isolated PBMCs, or as DNA extracted from either sample type. Overall study outcomes, separate from this receptor: Clinical and demographic metadata were provided uncurated, with the amount varying by source and participant.

TCRbeta CDR3 regions were amplified from genomic DNA using the immunoSEQ Assay, a bias-controlled multiplex PCR. From the authors' description of their analysis: The number of nucleated cells in each sample was estimated from the amplification of reference gene primers within the assay. To quantify the absolute abundance of each unique TCRbeta CDR3 rearrangement, sequence reads were collapsed and filtered. For each sample, productive Simpson clonality was calculated as the square root of Simpson's diversity index over productive rearrangements. TCRdb provides this immuneACCESS table in a form limited to in-frame rearrangements. Some clones are lacking; in checked studies, under half of them reflect an unresolved V gene, and why the rest are absent is not known. V and J calls and clone size are given by that table; D and trimming were obtained from the DNA. The sample data list 120,000 to 150,000 clones, and 70% to 90% of these were observed just once. The ten largest make up approximately 10% of the sample.

This TCR was sampled from an elderly woman with acute or convalescent COVID-19. Source material: peripheral blood.

CDR3 reads: CASSFGLAGVVPSYEQYF. The DNA sequence is TGTGCCAGCAGCTTTGGACTAGCGGGGGTGGTTCCTTCCTACGAGCAGTACTTC. The chain joins TRBV13 to TRBJ2-7; TRBD2 fits 13 bases in the junction. There are 18 amino acids in the CDR3, from cysteine to phenylalanine inclusive. Just the 54-base CDR3 DNA is kept, in frame starting at base 1. Relative to germline, V is missing 3 bases and J is missing 1 base, with 9 bases of the junction outside any gene match. The germline V gene encodes CDR1 PRHDT and CDR2 FYEKMQ (reference sequence). Joined to the reference TRBV13 and TRBJ2-7 proteins, this CDR3 gives the full variable domain: AAGVIQSPRHLIKEKRETATLKCYPIPRHDTVYWYQQGPGQDPQFLISFYEKMQSDKGSIPDRFSAQQFSDYHSELNMSSLELGDSALYFCASSFGLAGVVPSYEQYFGPGTRLTVT.